This TCR beta chain was identified in a study of identifying expanded T cells in peripheral blood. With regard to this clone: The antigen is undetermined.

The table came from immunoSEQ multiplex PCR; TCRdb's copy has only in-frame clones and leaves some out. The table has about 100,000 clones, 75% to 90% seen once. V lost 4 bases and J lost 0, with 19 bases in between. The germline CDR1 and CDR2 sequences are SGHDT and YYEEEE. This CDR3 spans 17 amino acids. General study points: Technical replicates showed roughly 1.2 changed clones; roughly two weeks 15 to 20; four weeks 19.

Collection occurred without any documented infections or immune events in donors. The chain couples TRBV5-6 to TRBJ1-2, with D perhaps matching TRBD1 (5 bases). This receptor was identified in a person between 18 and 75 years old in good health. The sequencing sample was made of blood. The DNA of the CDR3 is TGTGCCAGCAGCCCACGTCTCCAGGGTGCTTCTAACTATGGCTACACCTTC. Its translation: CASSPRLQGASNYGYTF.